This T cell receptor beta chain was captured in a study of shared clonotypes between healthy human individuals. Study results and limitations: Approximately 4.6% of naive CD4 clonotypes were common to several donors.

Sequencing was performed with immunoSEQ multiplex PCR; in TCRdb, only in-frame clones are kept and a portion is missing. The repertoire consists of some 1,600,000 clones, with under 99% occurring once and the leading ten covering approximately 0.44%. As concerns this clone: Antigen unknown.

This CDR3 is 13 amino acids long. In germline, CDR1 is MNHEY, CDR2 SVGAGI. The V end was cut by 5 bases, the J end by 7 bases, with 15 bases between. The chain employs TRBV6-5 and TRBJ2-7; tentatively, D is TRBD1 (6 bases). The specimen was naive CD4+ T cells sorted from blood. Subset meaning: CD45RA+ positively selected. The sequence derives from a young man in good health. The CDR3 DNA follows: TGTGCCAGCAGTCGGGACACATCTCGGGAGCAGTACTTC. Residues: CASSRDTSREQYF.